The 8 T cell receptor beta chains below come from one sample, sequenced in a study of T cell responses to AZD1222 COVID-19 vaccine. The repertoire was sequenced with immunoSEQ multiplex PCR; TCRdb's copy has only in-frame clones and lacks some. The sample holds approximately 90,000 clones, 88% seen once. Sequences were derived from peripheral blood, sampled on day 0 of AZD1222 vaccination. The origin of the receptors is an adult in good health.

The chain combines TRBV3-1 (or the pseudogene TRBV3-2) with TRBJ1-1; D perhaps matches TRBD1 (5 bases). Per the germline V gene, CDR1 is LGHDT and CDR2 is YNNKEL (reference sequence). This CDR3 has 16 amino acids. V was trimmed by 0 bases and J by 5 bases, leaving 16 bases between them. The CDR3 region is CASSQDPRGKGTEAFF. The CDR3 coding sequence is TGTGCCAGCAGCCAAGATCCGAGGGGTAAGGGGACTGAAGCTTTCTTT.

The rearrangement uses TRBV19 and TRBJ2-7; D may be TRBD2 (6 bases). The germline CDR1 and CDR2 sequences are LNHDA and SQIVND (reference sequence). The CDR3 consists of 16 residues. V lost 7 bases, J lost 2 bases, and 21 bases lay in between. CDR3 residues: CASIASVGTGAYEQYF. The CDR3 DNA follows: TGTGCCAGTATAGCATCGGTGGGGACTGGAGCCTACGAGCAGTACTTC.

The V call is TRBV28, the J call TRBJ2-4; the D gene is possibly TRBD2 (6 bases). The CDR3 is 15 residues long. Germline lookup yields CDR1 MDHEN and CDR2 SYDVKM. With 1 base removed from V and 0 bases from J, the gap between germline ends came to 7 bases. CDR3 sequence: CASSLLGGAKNIQYF. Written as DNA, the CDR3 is TGTGCCAGCAGTTTATTGGGGGGAGCCAAAAACATTCAGTACTTC.

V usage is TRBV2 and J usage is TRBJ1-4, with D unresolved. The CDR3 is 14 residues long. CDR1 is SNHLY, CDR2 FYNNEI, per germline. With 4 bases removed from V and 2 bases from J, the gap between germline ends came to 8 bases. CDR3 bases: TGTGCCAGCAGTGTGGGCAGTACTAATGAAAAACTGTTTTTT. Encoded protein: CASSVGSTNEKLFF.

The CDR3 loop is CASSEGKWGQGTLETQYF. The CDR3 bases are TGTGCCAGCAGTGAGGGTAAATGGGGACAGGGTACCTTGGAGACCCAGTACTTC. J is TRBJ2-5 and V is TRBV6-1; TRBD1 agrees at 9 bases. Trimming removed 3 bases from V and 5 bases from J; junction bases left unmatched: 16. The CDR3 has 18 amino acids. Germline V gene data show CDR1 as MNHNS and CDR2 as SASEGT.

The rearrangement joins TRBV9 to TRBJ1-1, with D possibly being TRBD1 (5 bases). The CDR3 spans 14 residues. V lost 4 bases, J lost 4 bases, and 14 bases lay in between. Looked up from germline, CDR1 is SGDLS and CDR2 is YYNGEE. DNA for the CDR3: TGTGCCAGCAGCCCCGGGGCCGGGATCACTGAAGCTTTCTTT. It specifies CASSPGAGITEAFF.

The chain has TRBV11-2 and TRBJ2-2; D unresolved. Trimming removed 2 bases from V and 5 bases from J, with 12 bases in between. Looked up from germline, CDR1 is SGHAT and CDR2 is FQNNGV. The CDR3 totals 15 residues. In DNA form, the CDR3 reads TGTGCCAGCAGCTTACCCCAAGCGAGTACCGGGGAGCTGTTTTTT. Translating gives CASSLPQASTGELFF.

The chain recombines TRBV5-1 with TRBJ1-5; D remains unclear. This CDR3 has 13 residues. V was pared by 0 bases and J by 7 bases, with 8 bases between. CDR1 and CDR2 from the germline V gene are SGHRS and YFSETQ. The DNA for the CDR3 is TGCGCCAGCAGCTTGGCCCCCCAGCAGCCCCAGCATTTT. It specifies CASSLAPQQPQHF. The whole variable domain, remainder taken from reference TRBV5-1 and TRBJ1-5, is KAGVTQTPRYLIKTRGQQVTLSCSPISGHRSVSWYQQTPGQGLQFLFEYFSETQRNKGNFPGRFSGRQFSNSRSEMNVSTLELGDSALYLCASSLAPQQPQHFGDGTRLSIL.